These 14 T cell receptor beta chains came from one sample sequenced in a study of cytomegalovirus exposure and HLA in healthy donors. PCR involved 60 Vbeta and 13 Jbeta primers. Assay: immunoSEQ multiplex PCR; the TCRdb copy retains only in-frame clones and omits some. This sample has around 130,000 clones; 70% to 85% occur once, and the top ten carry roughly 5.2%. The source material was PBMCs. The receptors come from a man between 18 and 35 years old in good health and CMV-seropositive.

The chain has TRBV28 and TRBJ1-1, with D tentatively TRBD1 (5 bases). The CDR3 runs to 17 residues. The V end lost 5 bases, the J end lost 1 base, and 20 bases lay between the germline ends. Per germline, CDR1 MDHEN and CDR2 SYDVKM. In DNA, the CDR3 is TGTGCCAGCAGTCCAAAGCGGGGGTGGTACCGGAACACTGAAGCTTTCTTT. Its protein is CASSPKRGWYRNTEAFF.

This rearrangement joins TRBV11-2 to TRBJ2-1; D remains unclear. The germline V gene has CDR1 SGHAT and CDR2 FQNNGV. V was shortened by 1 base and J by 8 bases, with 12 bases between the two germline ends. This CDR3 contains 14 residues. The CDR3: CASSLAIASDEQFF. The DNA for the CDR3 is TGTGCCAGCAGCTTAGCGATAGCATCAGATGAGCAGTTCTTC. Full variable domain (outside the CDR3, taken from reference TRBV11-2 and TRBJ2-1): EAGVAQSPRYKIIEKRQSVAFWCNPISGHATLYWYQQILGQGPKLLIQFQNNGVVDDSQLPKDRFSAERLKGVDSTLKIQPAKLEDSAVYLCASSLAIASDEQFFGPGTRLTVL.

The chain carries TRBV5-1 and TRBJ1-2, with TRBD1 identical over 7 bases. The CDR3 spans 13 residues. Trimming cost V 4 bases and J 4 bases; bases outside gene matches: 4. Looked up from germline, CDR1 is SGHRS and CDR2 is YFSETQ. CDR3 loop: CASSETGSYGYTF. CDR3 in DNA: TGCGCCAGCAGCGAGACAGGGTCCTATGGCTACACCTTC.

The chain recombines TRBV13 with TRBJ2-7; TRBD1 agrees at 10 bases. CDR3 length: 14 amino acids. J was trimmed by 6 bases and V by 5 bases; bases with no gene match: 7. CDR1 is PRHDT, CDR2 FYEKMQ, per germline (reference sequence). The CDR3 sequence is CASSAGTGAGEQYF. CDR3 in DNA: TGTGCCAGCAGCGCGGGGACAGGGGCGGGCGAGCAGTACTTC.

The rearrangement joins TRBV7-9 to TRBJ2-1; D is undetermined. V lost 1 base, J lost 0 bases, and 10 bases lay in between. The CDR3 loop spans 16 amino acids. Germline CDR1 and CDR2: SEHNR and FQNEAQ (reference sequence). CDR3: CASSLGGTNSYNEQFF. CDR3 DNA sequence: TGTGCCAGCAGCTTAGGCGGAACAAACTCCTACAATGAGCAGTTCTTC.

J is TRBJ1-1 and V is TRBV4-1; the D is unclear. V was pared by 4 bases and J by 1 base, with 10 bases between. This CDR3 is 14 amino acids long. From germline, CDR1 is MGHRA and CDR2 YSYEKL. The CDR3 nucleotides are TGCGCCAGCAGCCCCGGAGGAGAGAACACTGAAGCTTTCTTT. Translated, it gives CASSPGGENTEAFF.

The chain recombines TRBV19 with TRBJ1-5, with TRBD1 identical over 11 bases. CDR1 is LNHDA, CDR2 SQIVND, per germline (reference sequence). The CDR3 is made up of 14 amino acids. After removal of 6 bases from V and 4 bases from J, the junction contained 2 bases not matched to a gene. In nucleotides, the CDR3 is TGTGCCAGTAGCGGGACAGGGGGGAATCAGCCCCAGCATTTT. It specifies CASSGTGGNQPQHF. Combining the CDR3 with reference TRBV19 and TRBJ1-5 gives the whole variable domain DGGITQSPKYLFRKEGQNVTLSCEQNLNHDAMYWYRQDPGQGLRLIYYSQIVNDFQKGDIAEGYSVSREKKESFPLTVTSAQKNPTAFYLCASSGTGGNQPQHFGDGTRLSIL.

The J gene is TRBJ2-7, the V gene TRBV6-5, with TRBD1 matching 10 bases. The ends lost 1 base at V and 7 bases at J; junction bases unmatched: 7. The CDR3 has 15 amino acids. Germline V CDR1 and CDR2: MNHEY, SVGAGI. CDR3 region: CASSYYRDRGSEQYF. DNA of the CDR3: TGTGCCAGCAGTTACTACCGGGACAGGGGCTCTGAGCAGTACTTC.

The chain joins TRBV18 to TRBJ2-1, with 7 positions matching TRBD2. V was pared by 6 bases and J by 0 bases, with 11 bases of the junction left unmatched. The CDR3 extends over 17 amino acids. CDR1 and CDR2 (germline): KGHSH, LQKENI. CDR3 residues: CASSPPAGARSYNEQFF. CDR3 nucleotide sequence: TGTGCCAGCTCCCCCCCTGCGGGAGCCCGCTCCTACAATGAGCAGTTCTTC.

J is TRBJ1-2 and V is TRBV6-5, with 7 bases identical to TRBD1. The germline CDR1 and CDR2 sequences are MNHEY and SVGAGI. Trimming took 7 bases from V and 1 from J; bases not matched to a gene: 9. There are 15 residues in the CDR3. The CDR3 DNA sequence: TGTGCCAGCACCAAGTGGGACAGCGGTAACTATGGCTACACCTTC. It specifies CASTKWDSGNYGYTF.

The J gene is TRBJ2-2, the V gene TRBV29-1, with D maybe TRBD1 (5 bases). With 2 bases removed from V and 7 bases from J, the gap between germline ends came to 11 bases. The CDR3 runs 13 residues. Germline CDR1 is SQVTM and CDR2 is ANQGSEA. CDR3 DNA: TGCAGCGTTGAATACGGACACGACGGGGAGCTGTTTTTT. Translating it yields CSVEYGHDGELFF.

The CDR3 sequence: CASSFFPGATTEAFF. For the CDR3, the DNA is TGTGCCAGCAGCTTTTTTCCAGGGGCCACGACTGAAGCTTTCTTT. This chain uses TRBV7-2 with TRBJ1-1; TRBD1 might be the D (6 bases). Trimming removed 3 bases at V and 5 bases at J, with 16 bases between. CDR1 is SGHTA, CDR2 FQGNSA, per germline. This CDR3 is 15 amino acids long.

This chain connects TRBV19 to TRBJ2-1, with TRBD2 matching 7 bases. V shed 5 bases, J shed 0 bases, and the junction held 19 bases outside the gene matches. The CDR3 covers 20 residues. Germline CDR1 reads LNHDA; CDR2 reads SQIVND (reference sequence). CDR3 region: CASSSGFGGGIFSSYNEQFF. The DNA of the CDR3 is TGTGCCAGTAGTTCCGGCTTTGGGGGGGGTATTTTTAGCTCCTACAATGAGCAGTTCTTC.

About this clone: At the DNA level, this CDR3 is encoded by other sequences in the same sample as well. The CDR3 sequence: CASSPFTEAFF. DNA of the CDR3: TGTGCCAGCAGCCCCTTTACTGAAGCTTTCTTT. This chain connects TRBV11-2 to TRBJ1-1; D ambiguous. Trimming shortened V by 5 bases and J by 5 bases, and 6 bases separated the two germline ends. Per the germline V gene, CDR1 is SGHAT and CDR2 is FQNNGV. The length of the CDR3 is 11 residues. Full variable domain (outside the CDR3, taken from reference TRBV11-2 and TRBJ1-1): EAGVAQSPRYKIIEKRQSVAFWCNPISGHATLYWYQQILGQGPKLLIQFQNNGVVDDSQLPKDRFSAERLKGVDSTLKIQPAKLEDSAVYLCASSPFTEAFFGQGTRLTVV.